These 14 T cell receptor beta chains came from one sample sequenced in a study of blood T cell repertoires in COVID-19. The protocol was immunoSEQ multiplex PCR, while the TCRdb copy is restricted to in-frame clones and leaves out a portion. This sample has 80,000 to 95,000 clones, with roughly 89% found just once. The sample consisted of peripheral blood. The receptor set was obtained from a woman in her 70s with acute or convalescent COVID-19.

The chain joins TRBV27 to TRBJ2-7; tentative D call: TRBD1 (6 bases). Trimming shortened V by 0 bases and J by 2 bases, and 14 bases separated the two germline ends. CDR3 length equals 16 residues. Germline values: CDR1 MNHEY, CDR2 SMNVEV (reference sequence). As DNA, the CDR3 is TGTGCCAGCAGTTTATCAACAGGGCTTATAACCTACGAGCAGTACTTC. The encoded protein is CASSLSTGLITYEQYF.

The V gene is TRBV7-9, the J gene TRBJ1-1; TRBD1 might be the D (6 bases). Trimming removed 1 base from V and 7 bases from J, with 10 bases in between. The CDR3 length is 13 residues. In germline, CDR1 is SEHNR, CDR2 FQNEAQ (reference sequence). Written as DNA, the CDR3 is TGTGCCAGCAGCTTAGACTGGGACATTGAAGCTTTCTTT. Its protein is CASSLDWDIEAFF. Based on the CDR3 plus reference TRBV7-9 and TRBJ1-1, the full variable domain is DTGVSQNPRHKITKRGQNVTFRCDPISEHNRLYWYRQTLGQGPEFLTYFQNEAQLEKSRLLSDRFSAERPKGSFSTLEIQRTEQGDSAMYLCASSLDWDIEAFFGQGTRLTVV.

This clone has only one observation. The chain carries TRBV11-2 and TRBJ1-5; tentative D call: TRBD1 (6 bases). In germline, CDR1 is SGHAT, CDR2 FQNNGV. Trimming took off 0 bases at V and 4 bases at J, with 10 bases between the two ends. The length of the CDR3 is 15 residues. In nucleotides, the CDR3 is TGTGCCAGCAGCTTAGATTCAGGGGTAAATCAGCCCCAGCATTTT. It is translated as CASSLDSGVNQPQHF.

The chain links TRBV13 to TRBJ2-5; 10 bases map to TRBD2. CDR3 length: 16 residues. From germline, CDR1 is PRHDT and CDR2 FYEKMQ (reference sequence). V dropped 4 bases and J dropped 2; count of bases not matched to a gene: 7. The CDR3 here is CASSWRLAGIQETQYF. CDR3 nucleotides: TGTGCCAGCAGCTGGCGACTAGCGGGCATACAAGAGACCCAGTACTTC.

This chain uses TRBV19 with TRBJ1-5, with TRBD1 matching over 7 bases. V lost 8 bases, J lost 7 bases, and 11 bases stayed unmatched. Germline V gene sequence: CDR1 LNHDA, CDR2 SQIVND (reference sequence). The length of the CDR3 is 14 residues. This CDR3 reads CASGLTGIGQPQHF. The CDR3 nucleotides are TGTGCCAGTGGCCTGACAGGGATTGGGCAGCCCCAGCATTTT.

A single count supports this clone. The gene calls are TRBV10-3 and TRBJ2-1; TRBD2 agrees at 8 bases. With V trimmed by 11 bases and J by 5 bases, 11 bases remained unmatched. There are 14 residues in the CDR3. The germline V gene has CDR1 ENHRY and CDR2 SYGVKD. Here the CDR3 reads CASHHGGVDNEQFF. The CDR3, as DNA: TGTGCCTCCCATCACGGGGGGGTGGACAATGAGCAGTTCTTC.

The chain joins TRBV29-1 to TRBJ2-1, with D maybe TRBD1 (6 bases). Germline CDR1 reads SQVTM; CDR2 reads ANQGSEA. V shed 7 bases and J shed 9 bases, with 10 bases lying between them. The CDR3 covers 10 residues. The CDR3: CSGGQLEQFF. DNA for the CDR3: TGCAGCGGTGGACAGCTTGAGCAGTTCTTC.

The CDR3 DNA is TGTGCCAGCAGTTACTCCTGGGAGCGATCCTACGAGCAGTACTTC. Protein product: CASSYSWERSYEQYF. The gene calls are TRBV6-5 and TRBJ2-7; TRBD2 might be the D (5 bases). Trimming stripped 0 bases from V and 1 base from J, with 10 bases between. The CDR3 totals 15 residues. Germline V gives CDR1 MNHEY, CDR2 SVGAGI.

About this clone itself: At one end, the junction sequence differs from germline, possibly due to a read error. V usage is TRBV6-1 and J usage is TRBJ1-2; D not resolved. Per germline, CDR1 MNHNS and CDR2 SASEGT. The CDR3 runs 11 residues. The CDR3 DNA is TGTGCCAGCAGTGAAGGCGGGTCAATTAGCTTC. It translates to CASSEGGSISF.

The chain joins TRBV15 to TRBJ2-1; 7 bases match TRBD2. Germline V gene sequence: CDR1 LNHNV, CDR2 YYDKDF (reference sequence). The CDR3 is 14 residues long. V gave up 7 bases and J gave up 6 bases; unmatched junction bases: 9. The CDR3 loop is CATTAPGGGNEQFF. The DNA of the CDR3 is TGTGCCACCACCGCGCCGGGAGGAGGCAATGAGCAGTTCTTC.

V and J are TRBV6-6 and TRBJ1-4; a possible D gene is TRBD1 (5 bases). Between the trimmed V and J ends, which lost 3 bases and 5 bases, there was a span of 13 bases. Germline V lookup: CDR1 MNHNY, CDR2 SVGAGI (reference sequence). This CDR3 has 15 residues. CDR3 protein: CASSYGQGRNEKLFF. For the CDR3, the DNA is TGTGCCAGCAGTTATGGACAAGGACGGAATGAAAAACTGTTTTTT.

V usage is TRBV27 and J usage is TRBJ1-2; D is uncertain. The CDR3 runs 14 residues. Trimming left V 2 bases short and J 8 bases short, with 15 bases between. The germline V gene encodes CDR1 MNHEY and CDR2 SMNVEV (reference sequence). The CDR3 spells CASSLGSVRGGYTF. Written as DNA, the CDR3 is TGTGCCAGCAGTTTAGGGTCGGTCCGAGGCGGCTACACCTTC.

The chain recombines TRBV18 with TRBJ1-6; 9 bases agree with TRBD1. The V segment lost 3 bases and the J segment 10 bases; nucleotides outside the gene matches: 4. Germline CDR1 reads KGHSH; CDR2 reads LQKENI. The CDR3 loop spans 14 amino acids. The CDR3 loop reads CASSPTGGESPLHF. In nucleotides, the CDR3 is TGTGCCAGCTCACCCACAGGGGGCGAGTCACCCCTCCACTTT.

This clone was detected a few times. The rearrangement links TRBV5-6 to TRBJ2-7; D is possibly TRBD1 (5 bases). Looked up from germline, CDR1 is SGHDT and CDR2 is YYEEEE. The CDR3 is 15 residues long. V was shortened by 2 bases and J by 0 bases, with 12 bases between the two germline ends. The CDR3 is CASSFQRGFSYEQYV. For the CDR3, the DNA is TGTGCCAGCAGCTTTCAAAGGGGATTCTCCTACGAGCAGTACGTC.